The 10 T cell receptor beta chains given below trace back to one sample, sequenced in a study of blood T cell repertoires in COVID-19. This table comes from immunoSEQ multiplex PCR, and its TCRdb copy is limited to in-frame clones, with some not included. The sample records under 300,000 clones, roughly 80% being singletons. What was sequenced was peripheral blood. All receptors derive from a young woman with acute or convalescent COVID-19.

As DNA, the CDR3 is TGTGCCAGCAGCGTAGGGGGAGATAGCAATCAGCCCCAGCATTTT. Translation gives CASSVGGDSNQPQHF. The gene calls are TRBV9 and TRBJ1-5; D gene ambiguous. Germline CDR1 is SGDLS and CDR2 is YYNGEE. This CDR3 spans 15 amino acids. Trimming stripped 0 bases from V and 0 bases from J, with 7 bases between.

The genes are TRBV7-2 and TRBJ1-6; the D gene is possibly TRBD1 (5 bases). This CDR3 is built from 16 residues. From germline, CDR1 is SGHTA and CDR2 FQGNSA. The ends were cut back, 4 bases at V and 5 bases at J, with 15 bases in the middle. The chain's CDR3 is CASSSYGGGDNSPLHF. The CDR3 nucleotides read TGTGCCAGCAGCTCCTACGGTGGGGGGGATAATTCACCCCTCCACTTT.

The chain combines TRBV6-2 or TRBV6-3 with TRBJ2-7, with TRBD2 matching over 7 bases. In germline, CDR1 is MNHEY, CDR2 SVGEGT. The CDR3 sequence is 16 residues long. The V gene end was trimmed by 5 bases and the J gene end by 7 bases; junction bases not matched to a gene: 17. The CDR3 sequence: CASSPLRDYSPEEQYF. For the CDR3, the DNA is TGTGCCAGCAGTCCGCTCCGGGACTACTCTCCTGAGGAGCAGTACTTC.

The rearrangement uses TRBV28 and TRBJ2-5, with TRBD1 matching 10 bases. J was trimmed by 3 bases and V by 5 bases; bases with no gene match: 3. This CDR3 has 14 amino acids. Looked up from germline, CDR1 is MDHEN and CDR2 is SYDVKM. The CDR3: CASSPGQGKETQYF. CDR3 bases: TGTGCCAGCAGTCCGGGACAGGGGAAAGAGACCCAGTACTTC. Together with reference TRBV28 and TRBJ2-5, the CDR3 gives the full variable domain: DVKVTQSSRYLVKRTGEKVFLECVQDMDHENMFWYRQDPGLGLRLIYFSYDVKMKEKGDIPEGYSVSREKKERFSLILESASTNQTSMYLCASSPGQGKETQYFGPGTRLLVL.

This chain uses TRBV6-1 with TRBJ2-2; D is possibly TRBD2 (6 bases). The CDR3 length is 15 residues. Germline V gene data show CDR1 as MNHNS and CDR2 as SASEGT. V lost 1 base to trimming and J lost 6 bases, with 12 bases between them. The CDR3: CASSEVVRLAGELFF. CDR3 nucleotide sequence: TGTGCCAGCAGTGAAGTGGTTCGACTAGCCGGGGAGCTGTTTTTT.

This rearrangement joins TRBV5-8 to TRBJ2-1, with 7 bases aligning to TRBD2. V gave up 1 base and J gave up 3 bases; unmatched junction bases: 4. CDR1 and CDR2 (germline): SGHTS, YDEGEE. The CDR3 is 15 residues long. CDR3 nucleotide sequence: TGTGCCAGCAGCTTGTCGGGAGGAGGCTACAATGAGCAGTTCTTC. Amino acids: CASSLSGGGYNEQFF.

The chain links TRBV18 to TRBJ1-1; D unresolved. Germline CDR1 is KGHSH and CDR2 is LQKENI. The CDR3 has 14 amino acids. Trimming pared 3 bases from V and 1 base from J, leaving 9 bases between. The CDR3 is CASSPIWQNTEAFF. The DNA of the CDR3 is TGTGCCAGCTCACCGATTTGGCAGAACACTGAAGCTTTCTTT.

CDR3 region: CASSSSGTGGRSNQPQHF. CDR3 nucleotides: TGTGCCAGCAGCTCGTCCGGGACAGGGGGCAGAAGCAATCAGCCCCAGCATTTT. The chain carries TRBV7-2 and TRBJ1-5; 12 nucleotides agree with TRBD1. CDR1 is SGHTA and CDR2 is FQGNSA in the germline V gene. With V trimmed by 4 bases and J by 1 base, 8 bases remained unmatched. The CDR3 loop spans 18 amino acids.

The DNA for the CDR3 is TGTGCCAGCAGCCAAGTTCTAGCGAACACCGGGGAGCTGTTTTTT. Its translation is CASSQVLANTGELFF. The chain carries TRBV4-2 and TRBJ2-2; D uncertain. CDR1 and CDR2 (germline): LGHNA, YNFKEQ. The CDR3 spans 15 residues. Trimming took 1 base from V and 0 from J, leaving 6 bases between them.

V gene TRBV5-3 combines with J gene TRBJ2-1, with 8 bases lining up with TRBD2. TRBV5-3 is filed as an ORF, its function uncertain. Trimming took 4 bases from V and 0 from J; bases not matched to a gene: 6. The CDR3 consists of 16 residues. The CDR3 DNA is TGTGCCAGAAGCAGCCCTAGCGGGCGCTCCTACAATGAGCAGTTCTTC. Encoded protein: CARSSPSGRSYNEQFF.